This entry describes one TCR beta chain. Its antigen is still unknown. Germline and junction disagree at one end, which may indicate a read error. Unique molecular identifiers were used to barcode this TCRbeta library. TCRdb processed the PCR reads anew with MiXCR; each CDR3 protein has one entry. The data contain about 110,000 distinct CDR3 sequences, approximately 6% of them singletons. The data stem from a study of T-cell reconstitution after alpha-beta-depleted transplantation in children. Study-level points and caveats: Where some patients showed high TCRbeta diversity at day 60, it came from recipient T cells and thymic progenitors that had survived.

This specimen was PBMCs, mostly from graft donor cells, taken 360 days after TCRalphabeta/CD19-depleted stem cell transplant. This TCR was recovered from a male patient between 2 and 10 years old who had a stem cell transplant for acute lymphoblastic leukemia, so the T cells may come from the graft donor.

DNA for the CDR3: TGTGCCAGCAGCTTAGTCATGACTAGGAGTTTT. Translating it yields CASSLVMTRSF. J is TRBJ2-3 and V is TRBV7-6, with a weak D call TRBD2 (6 bases). Germline V CDR1 and CDR2: SGHVS, FNYEAQ. The CDR3 is 11 amino acids.